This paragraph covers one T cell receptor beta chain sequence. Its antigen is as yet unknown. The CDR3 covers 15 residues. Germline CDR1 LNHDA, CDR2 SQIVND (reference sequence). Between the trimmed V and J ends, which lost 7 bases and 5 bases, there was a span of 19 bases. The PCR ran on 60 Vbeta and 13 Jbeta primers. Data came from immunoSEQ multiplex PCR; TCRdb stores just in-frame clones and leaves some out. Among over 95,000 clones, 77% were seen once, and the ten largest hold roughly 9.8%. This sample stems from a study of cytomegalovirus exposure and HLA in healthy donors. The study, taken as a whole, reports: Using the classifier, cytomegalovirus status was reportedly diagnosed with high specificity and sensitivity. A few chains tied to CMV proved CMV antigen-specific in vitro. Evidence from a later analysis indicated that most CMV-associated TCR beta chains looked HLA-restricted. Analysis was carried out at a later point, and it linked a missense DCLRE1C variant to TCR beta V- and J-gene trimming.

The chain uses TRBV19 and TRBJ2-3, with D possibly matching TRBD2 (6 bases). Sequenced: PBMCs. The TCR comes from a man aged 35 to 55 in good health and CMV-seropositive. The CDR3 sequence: CASKAQGTSLDTQYF. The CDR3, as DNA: TGTGCCAGTAAAGCCCAGGGTACTAGCCTAGATACGCAGTATTTT.